The 14 T cell receptor beta chains below were found in one sample sequenced in a study of OX40 agonist ivuxolimab in advanced cancers. The library was built by means of the immunoSEQ multiplex PCR assay. The source is immuneACCESS, and TCRdb retained only in-frame sequences with V and J called. Part of the clones is not carried over; for the studies checked, unresolved V genes explain less than half of this, and the remainder is unexplained. The sample contains tens of thousands of clones, roughly 85% of them found a single time. The ten largest clones take up around 3% of the sample. The sample was CD4+ or CD8+ T cells sorted from blood, taken in a trial of the OX40 agonist ivuxolimab. Receptor source: an adult with an advanced solid tumor such as melanoma, head and neck, liver or kidney cancer.

The CDR3 region is CASSSPLAGGGPQETQYF. The CDR3 DNA is TGCGCCAGCAGCTCACCACTAGCGGGGGGGGGCCCTCAAGAGACCCAGTACTTC. The chain is built from TRBV5-1 and TRBJ2-5; 13 bases match TRBD2. J lost 2 bases, V lost 3 bases, and 10 bases had no gene match. The CDR3 runs 18 residues. Germline-derived CDR1 and CDR2 are SGHRS and YFSETQ. Supplemented by reference TRBV5-1 and TRBJ2-5, the full variable domain reads KAGVTQTPRYLIKTRGQQVTLSCSPISGHRSVSWYQQTPGQGLQFLFEYFSETQRNKGNFPGRFSGRQFSNSRSEMNVSTLELGDSALYLCASSSPLAGGGPQETQYFGPGTRLLVL.

J is TRBJ1-5 and V is TRBV7-2; the D gene is possibly TRBD1 (5 bases). Germline CDR1 is SGHTA and CDR2 is FQGNSA. V lost 5 bases and J 2 bases, leaving 13 bases between the germline ends. The CDR3 is 15 amino acids. The CDR3: CASSPWGSGNQPQHF. As DNA, the CDR3 is TGTGCCAGCAGCCCGTGGGGCTCTGGCAATCAGCCCCAGCATTTT.

This clone was seen once. The gene calls are TRBV7-1 and TRBJ2-7, with 9 positions matching TRBD1. TRBV7-1 is an open reading frame whose function is uncertain. The CDR3 length is 16 residues. V trimming: 5 bases; J trimming: 1 base; junction bases outside the gene matches: 9. CDR3 DNA: TGTGCCAGCAGCCAAAAAACCGGGACAGGGTCCTACGAGCAGTACTTC. It codes for CASSQKTGTGSYEQYF.

V is TRBV5-1 and J is TRBJ1-1; D gene unclear. V lost 2 bases, J lost 3 bases, and 8 bases lay in between. CDR1 SGHRS and CDR2 YFSETQ come from the germline V gene. This CDR3 comprises 13 residues. CDR3 loop: CASSLTGDTEAFF. CDR3 DNA: TGCGCCAGCAGCTTAACTGGGGACACTGAAGCTTTCTTT.

The chain combines TRBV15 with TRBJ1-2; no definite D call. Deletions cut 0 bases from V and 3 bases from J, with 8 bases between. This CDR3 comprises 14 residues. The germline CDR1 and CDR2 sequences are LNHNV and YYDKDF (reference sequence). This chain's CDR3 is CATSRDRTDYGYTF. The CDR3, as DNA: TGTGCCACCAGCAGAGATCGGACGGACTATGGCTACACCTTC.

The rearrangement joins TRBV2 to TRBJ2-7, with 9 bases lining up with TRBD1. CDR3 size: 14 residues. The V and J ends lost 6 bases and 12 bases, in that order; junction bases with no gene match: 15. Germline CDR1 is SNHLY and CDR2 is FYNNEI. CDR3 sequence: CASSGGTGTGSLYF. The DNA of the CDR3 is TGTGCCAGCAGCGGAGGGACCGGGACAGGGAGCCTGTACTTC.

V and J are TRBV11-1 and TRBJ2-2; 9 bases line up with TRBD2. After removal of 6 bases from V and 3 bases from J, the junction contained 8 bases not matched to a gene. Germline V CDR1 and CDR2: SGHAT, FQDESV (reference sequence). The CDR3 is 16 residues long. The CDR3 sequence: CASSSGGRVYTGELFF. The CDR3 bases are TGTGCCAGCAGTTCTGGCGGGAGGGTATACACCGGGGAGCTGTTTTTT.

This clone appeared once. The chain combines TRBV9 with TRBJ2-3; maybe TRBD2 (6 bases). This CDR3 has 12 amino acids. In germline, CDR1 is SGDLS, CDR2 YYNGEE. V was shortened by 4 bases and J by 9 bases, with 12 bases between the two germline ends. CDR3 nucleotides: TGTGCCAGCAGCAACCGTCGGGAGACGCAGTATTTT. This sequence encodes CASSNRRETQYF. Looking up the rest from reference TRBV9 and TRBJ2-3 gives the full variable domain: DSGVTQTPKHLITATGQRVTLRCSPRSGDLSVYWYQQSLDQGLQFLIQYYNGEERAKGNILERFSAQQFPDLHSELNLSSLELGDSALYFCASSNRRETQYFGPGTRLTVL.

CDR3 region: CASSRGAGGSYEQYF. CDR3 in DNA: TGCGCCAGCAGCCGGGGGGCAGGGGGCTCCTACGAGCAGTACTTC. The V call is TRBV4-3, the J call TRBJ2-7; possibly TRBD1 for D (7 bases). Trimming left V 4 bases short and J 0 bases short, with 13 bases between. The CDR3 is 15 amino acids. CDR1 is LGHNA and CDR2 is YSLEER in the germline V gene.

The gene calls are TRBV21-1 and TRBJ2-7; TRBD2 reflects the table's D call only, with no check against the DNA. TRBV21-1 is listed as a pseudogene. The CDR3 contains 16 residues. The CDR3 sequence is CARPACGLADSYEQYF. The CDR3 nucleotides read TGTGCCCGCCCCGCATGTGGCCTAGCGGACTCCTACGAGCAGTACTTC.

The chain links TRBV6-1 to TRBJ2-5; 10 bases are shared with TRBD2. The germline CDR1 and CDR2 sequences are MNHNS and SASEGT. The ends lost 5 bases at V and 4 bases at J; junction bases unmatched: 4. CDR3 size: 14 residues. The DNA of the CDR3 is TGTGCCAGCAGTCTAGCGGGAGTGGGAGAGACCCAGTACTTC. Its translation is CASSLAGVGETQYF.

The chain couples TRBV28 to TRBJ2-1; 8 bases are a match to TRBD2. CDR1 MDHEN and CDR2 SYDVKM come from the germline V gene. The CDR3 has 16 residues. V gave up 1 base and J gave up 4 bases; unmatched junction bases: 6. CDR3 region: CASSLSAGGRYNEQFF. The CDR3 DNA reads as TGTGCCAGCAGTTTATCGGCGGGGGGAAGGTACAATGAGCAGTTCTTC.

This sequence joins TRBV28 and TRBJ1-1, with D hard to call. CDR1 is MDHEN and CDR2 is SYDVKM in the germline V gene. V lost 2 bases to trimming and J lost 8 bases, with 9 bases between them. The CDR3 length is 12 residues. DNA for the CDR3: TGTGCCAGCAGTTTACGGAACTGGGAAGCTTTCTTT. It codes for CASSLRNWEAFF.

This chain links TRBV19 with TRBJ2-5, with 9 bases matching TRBD1. V dropped 5 bases and J dropped 5; count of bases not matched to a gene: 6. The CDR3 consists of 14 residues. Germline V gene sequence: CDR1 LNHDA, CDR2 SQIVND (reference sequence). CDR3 sequence: CASSVGQGRETQYF. CDR3 DNA sequence: TGTGCCAGTAGTGTAGGACAGGGGCGGGAGACCCAGTACTTC.